The rows below give T cell receptor beta chains drawn from one sample of a study of identical twins. TCRdb re-analysed the 5' RACE reads in MiXCR, keeping a single row per CDR3 protein. The sample carries hundreds of thousands of distinct CDR3 sequences, around 8.1% recorded once. The same specimen was also included in a second study, on yellow fever vaccine responses in identical twins.

The sequencing sample was made of memory (CD45RO+) T cells sorted from blood. These receptors were obtained from a young woman in good health. Each CDR3 is given with its conserved first and last residue. Fields, in order: D gene, V gene, J gene, clone size, CDR3 DNA, CDR3 protein. A D gene is named only where the DNA matches it firmly. Size tells how often a clone was seen (once, few, many) or the class of an expanded clone, and some rows leave it out.

D: TRBD2; V: TRBV27; J: TRBJ2-5; size: few; DNA: TGTGCCAGCAGTTCACCTCGGACTAGCGGACAAGAGACCCAGTACTTC; CDR3: CASSSPRTSGQETQYF
D: NA; V: TRBV20-1; J: TRBJ2-4; size: few; DNA: TGCAGTGGGGTAGCGGCTCTAGCCAAAAACATTCAGTACTTC; CDR3: CSGVAALAKNIQYF
D: NA; V: TRBV7-2; J: TRBJ2-3; size: NA; DNA: TGTGCCAGCAGCAACGGGGTTCGGCAGTATTTT; CDR3: CASSNGVRQYF
D: NA; V: TRBV29-1; J: TRBJ2-1; size: few; DNA: TGCAGCGTAGTGGGTGAACCGGGACCGGCCTACAATGAGCAGTTCTTC; CDR3: CSVVGEPGPAYNEQFF
D: NA; V: TRBV20-1; J: TRBJ2-5; size: few; DNA: TGCAGTGCTAGGTACAGACAAGAGACCCAGTACTTC; CDR3: CSARYRQETQYF
D: NA; V: TRBV7-9; J: TRBJ2-1; size: many; DNA: TGTGCCAGCAGCACCCGGGACCCACGGGGCGAGCAGTTCTTC; CDR3: CASSTRDPRGEQFF
D: NA; V: TRBV14; J: TRBJ2-5; size: NA; DNA: TGTGCCAGCAGCCACTGGCAGGGGGGAGAGACCCAGTACTTC; CDR3: CASSHWQGGETQYF
D: NA; V: TRBV5-1; J: TRBJ2-3; size: NA; DNA: TGCGCCAGCAGCTTGAGTGGGACTCGAACTAGCACAGATACGCAGTATTTT; CDR3: CASSLSGTRTSTDTQYF
D: NA; V: TRBV24-1; J: TRBJ2-1; size: few; DNA: TGTGCCACCAGTGAACTCGACAGCGGACTCTACAATGAGCAGTTCTTC; CDR3: CATSELDSGLYNEQFF
D: TRBD1; V: TRBV11-1; J: TRBJ2-2; size: NA; DNA: TGTGCCAGCAGCTGGACAGGGGGCACCGGGGAGCTGTTTTTT; CDR3: CASSWTGGTGELFF
D: TRBD2; V: TRBV6-2/TRBV6-3; J: TRBJ2-1; size: few; DNA: TGTGCCAGCACCCAGACTAGCGGGAGCACCAATGAGCAGTTCTTC; CDR3: CASTQTSGSTNEQFF
D: NA; V: TRBV14; J: TRBJ1-2; size: NA; DNA: TGTGCCAGCAGCCTGGGCGGTCGCGGCTACACCTTC; CDR3: CASSLGGRGYTF
D: TRBD2; V: TRBV24-1; J: TRBJ2-5; size: many; DNA: TGTGCCACCAGTGATCCCCCCCGGGAGGGGCGAGAGACCCAGTACTTC; CDR3: CATSDPPREGRETQYF
D: TRBD2; V: TRBV20-1; J: TRBJ2-5; size: NA; DNA: TGCAGTGCTAGAACCTTCTCGGGGGGGGAGACCCAGTACTTC; CDR3: CSARTFSGGETQYF
D: NA; V: TRBV6-2/TRBV6-3; J: TRBJ1-4; size: many; DNA: TGTGCCAGCAGTTACCCTCCGGCGACCGCGTGGGAAAAACTGTTTTTT; CDR3: CASSYPPATAWEKLFF
D: TRBD2; V: TRBV12-3/TRBV12-4; J: TRBJ2-7; size: many; DNA: TGTGCCAGCAGGCGGGAGGGGGGTTCCTACGAGCAGTACTTC; CDR3: CASRREGGSYEQYF
D: NA; V: TRBV5-1; J: TRBJ2-5; size: many; DNA: TGTGCCAGCAGCCTACTACAGGAGACCCAGTACTTC; CDR3: CASSLLQETQYF
D: TRBD2; V: TRBV5-1; J: TRBJ2-3; size: NA; DNA: TGCGCCAGCAGCTTGGTAGGCGGGAGTCCCGCAGATACGCAGTATTTT; CDR3: CASSLVGGSPADTQYF
D: TRBD2; V: TRBV12-3/TRBV12-4; J: TRBJ2-7; size: many; DNA: TGTGCCAGCACCGCCGGGACTAGTTTCCTGGAGCAGTACTTC; CDR3: CASTAGTSFLEQYF
D: NA; V: TRBV7-9; J: TRBJ2-7; size: many; DNA: TGTGCCAGCAGCTCGAACCTAAAAGGCTACGAGCAGTACTTC; CDR3: CASSSNLKGYEQYF
D: TRBD2; V: TRBV6-4; J: TRBJ2-3; size: few; DNA: TGTGCCAGCAGTGGCAATAGCGGGGGCACAGATACGCAGTATTTT; CDR3: CASSGNSGGTDTQYF
D: NA; V: TRBV12-5; J: TRBJ1-2; size: many; DNA: TGTGCTAGTGGTTGGAACTATGGCTACACCTTC; CDR3: CASGWNYGYTF
D: NA; V: TRBV6-2/TRBV6-3; J: TRBJ1-6; size: many; DNA: TGTGCCAGTCGGGACGGATCCAGAACGGCACCCCTCCACTTT; CDR3: CASRDGSRTAPLHF
D: NA; V: TRBV6-1; J: TRBJ2-7; size: few; DNA: TGTGCCAGCAGTCCCTCCCGGTTGAGCTCCTACGAGCAGTACTTC; CDR3: CASSPSRLSSYEQYF
D: NA; V: TRBV4-3; J: TRBJ2-3; size: many; DNA: TGCGCCAGCAGCCAAGTATGGATTAGCACAGATACGCAGTATTTT; CDR3: CASSQVWISTDTQYF
D: NA; V: TRBV18; J: TRBJ2-7; size: NA; DNA: TGTGCCAGCTCACCGAGGGTGGGGATGTTATACGAGCAGTACTTC; CDR3: CASSPRVGMLYEQYF
D: TRBD2; V: TRBV2; J: TRBJ2-3; size: NA; DNA: TGTCCCAGCAAGGAACTAGCGGGAGGGCCAAACACGCAGTATTTT; CDR3: CPSKELAGGPNTQYF